One and the same sample provided the 27 T cell receptor beta chains below, sequenced in a study of a mutant IDH1 vaccine in newly diagnosed glioma. The assay was immunoSEQ multiplex PCR, and TCRdb's table has in-frame clones only and misses some. The data contain tens of thousands of clones, around 84% of them singletons. Time point denoted: week 11, during vaccination. Every single dose of the vaccine, 300 ug of mutant IDH1 20-mer peptide, came with topical imiquimod. Their antigens remain unidentified. This material consisted of PBMCs, taken from a glioma patient whose treatment included an IDH1 peptide vaccine. Receptors were obtained from a woman in her 50s with glioma.

This chain joins TRBV30 and TRBJ2-3; 10 positions match TRBD2. The CDR3 spans 14 residues. V lost 4 bases, J lost 8 bases, and 9 bases stayed unmatched. Germline V CDR1 and CDR2: GTSNPN, SVGIG (reference sequence). CDR3 protein: CAWNIAGGIGTQYF. The CDR3 DNA follows: TGTGCCTGGAACATAGCGGGGGGCATAGGTACGCAGTATTTT.

V usage is TRBV9 and J usage is TRBJ1-4, with unresolved D. The CDR3 contains 14 residues. The V end was cut by 4 bases, the J end by 10 bases, with 17 bases between. From germline, CDR1 is SGDLS and CDR2 YYNGEE. The CDR3: CASSPSYNTVKLFF. CDR3 DNA: TGTGCCAGCAGCCCCAGCTACAACACCGTAAAACTGTTTTTT.

The gene calls are TRBV7-9 and TRBJ1-2, with TRBD1 as a possible D gene (5 bases). CDR3 length equals 12 residues. In germline, CDR1 is SEHNR, CDR2 FQNEAQ (reference sequence). V was trimmed by 5 bases and J by 8 bases, leaving 12 bases between them. CDR3 loop: CASSPDNVGYTF. In DNA form, the CDR3 reads TGTGCCAGCAGCCCGGACAACGTAGGCTACACCTTC.

This clone was seen just once. This chain connects TRBV25-1 to TRBJ2-1, with D tentatively TRBD1 (6 bases). The V and J ends lost 5 bases and 5 bases respectively, with 7 bases between them. The CDR3 runs to 12 residues. Per germline, CDR1 MGHDK and CDR2 SYGVNS. The CDR3 protein is CASSRQDNEQFF. In DNA, the CDR3 is TGTGCCAGCAGTAGACAGGACAATGAGCAGTTCTTC.

The chain recombines TRBV19 with TRBJ2-7; possible D gene TRBD1, 6 bases. This CDR3 is built from 13 residues. Trimming pared 6 bases from V and 3 bases from J, leaving 12 bases between. Germline V gives CDR1 LNHDA, CDR2 SQIVND (reference sequence). CDR3 sequence reads: CASSTGIGYEQYF. CDR3 DNA sequence: TGTGCCAGTAGCACAGGGATCGGCTACGAGCAGTACTTC.

The chain uses TRBV2 and TRBJ1-5; the match to TRBD1 covers 7 bases. The germline V gene has CDR1 SNHLY and CDR2 FYNNEI. The CDR3 is 16 amino acids. V lost 4 bases, J lost 5 bases, and 11 bases stayed unmatched. CDR3 nucleotide sequence: TGTGCCAGCAGTGCCCACCAGTCCCAGGGGGATCAGCCCCAGCATTTT. Encoded protein: CASSAHQSQGDQPQHF.

This chain joins TRBV6-1 and TRBJ1-6; the D is unclear. Trimming stripped 2 bases from V and 8 bases from J, with 10 bases between. The CDR3 consists of 14 residues. In germline, CDR1 is MNHNS, CDR2 SASEGT. CDR3 residues: CASSEKGRDSPLHF. The CDR3 nucleotides read TGTGCCAGCAGTGAAAAGGGTCGGGATTCACCCCTCCACTTT.

The genes are TRBV20-1 and TRBJ1-2; D is unclear. This CDR3 has 11 residues. The germline CDR1 and CDR2 sequences are DFQATT and SNEGSKA (reference sequence). Trimming took off 0 bases at V and 6 bases at J, with 5 bases between the two ends. CDR3 sequence reads: CSARDGDGYTF. CDR3 nucleotides: TGCAGTGCTAGAGATGGAGATGGCTACACCTTC.

The rearrangement joins TRBV5-8 to TRBJ2-3; either TRBD1 or TRBD2 may supply D (7 bases each). The CDR3 runs to 15 residues. Germline assignment: CDR1 SGHTS and CDR2 YDEGEE. V shed 4 bases and J shed 2 bases, with 14 bases lying between them. CDR3 DNA sequence: TGTGCCAGCAGCCGACCAGGGGGGGCCACAGATACGCAGTATTTT. Amino acid sequence: CASSRPGGATDTQYF.

V and J are TRBV4-1 and TRBJ2-3, with 9 bases fitting TRBD2. This CDR3 has 16 residues. CDR1 and CDR2 (germline): MGHRA, YSYEKL. The ends lost 1 base at V and 2 bases at J; junction bases unmatched: 4. The CDR3, as DNA: TGCGCCAGCAGCCAAGCTAGCGGGGCAACCACAGATACGCAGTATTTT. It codes for CASSQASGATTDTQYF.

CDR3 region: CASSLNLGTPLHF. Written as DNA, the CDR3 is TGTGCCAGCAGCTTAAATCTCGGGACCCCCCTCCACTTT. The V gene is TRBV7-3, the J gene TRBJ1-6, with D possibly being TRBD1 (5 bases). Trimming stripped 1 base from V and 13 bases from J, with 11 bases between. CDR1 and CDR2 from the germline V gene are SGHTA and FQGTGA. The CDR3 extends over 13 amino acids.

The rearrangement links TRBV7-6 to TRBJ1-4, with D hard to call. The V end was cut by 4 bases, the J end by 5 bases, with 17 bases between. Per the germline V gene, CDR1 is SGHVS and CDR2 is FNYEAQ. The CDR3 contains 16 residues. In DNA, the CDR3 is TGTGCCAGCAGCTCCGGCATTGGCAGCCAGAATGAAAAACTGTTTTTT. Protein: CASSSGIGSQNEKLFF.

This clone occurred a few times. The chain recombines TRBV19 with TRBJ1-6; 9 bases match TRBD1. CDR1 and CDR2 from the germline V gene are LNHDA and SQIVND (reference sequence). After removal of 5 bases from V and 10 bases from J, the junction contained 6 bases not matched to a gene. CDR3 length equals 14 residues. The CDR3 protein is CASSGQTGGSPLHF. CDR3 coding DNA: TGTGCCAGTAGTGGTCAGACAGGGGGATCACCCCTCCACTTT.

This chain uses TRBV11-2 with TRBJ1-6; 11 bases map to TRBD1. Per the germline V gene, CDR1 is SGHAT and CDR2 is FQNNGV. The CDR3 totals 17 residues. V lost 5 bases to trimming and J lost 0 bases; unmatched junction nucleotides: 3. As DNA, the CDR3 is TGTGCCAGCAGCCCAGGGACAGGGGGCTCCTATAATTCACCCCTCCACTTT. Its translation: CASSPGTGGSYNSPLHF.

The gene calls are TRBV5-1 and TRBJ1-2; D is unclear. V lost 0 bases and J 5 bases, leaving 14 bases between the germline ends. This CDR3 is built from 15 residues. CDR1 SGHRS and CDR2 YFSETQ come from the germline V gene. CDR3 coding DNA: TGCGCCAGCAGCTTGGGATTTAACCCGATTTATGGCTACACCTTC. It specifies CASSLGFNPIYGYTF.

This clone was detected a few times. The chain couples TRBV7-9 to TRBJ1-1; D ambiguous. From germline, CDR1 is SEHNR and CDR2 FQNEAQ (reference sequence). The V end was cut by 7 bases, the J end by 6 bases, with 9 bases between. The CDR3 runs 11 residues. This CDR3 is CASTAYAEAFF. CDR3 bases: TGTGCCAGCACTGCCTACGCTGAAGCTTTCTTT.

This sequence joins TRBV5-6 and TRBJ1-1, with TRBD1 identical over 8 bases. J lost 1 base, V lost 3 bases, and 8 bases had no gene match. CDR1 SGHDT and CDR2 YYEEEE come from the germline V gene. The CDR3 runs 16 residues. CDR3 bases: TGTGCCAGCAGCTACAGAGGGACAGGCCAGAACACTGAAGCTTTCTTT. Amino acid sequence: CASSYRGTGQNTEAFF.

This sequence joins TRBV2 and TRBJ2-5; 10 bases map to TRBD2. The CDR3 is 16 amino acids. V shed 7 bases and J 3 bases; nucleotides not matched to a gene: 11. CDR1 and CDR2 (germline): SNHLY, FYNNEI. CDR3 sequence: CASKTDWTSGEETQYF. As DNA, the CDR3 is TGTGCCAGCAAAACTGATTGGACTAGCGGAGAAGAGACCCAGTACTTC. The full variable domain, rest sourced from reference TRBV2 and TRBJ2-5, is EPEVTQTPSHQVTQMGQEVILRCVPISNHLYFYWYRQILGQKVEFLVSFYNNEISEKSEIFDDQFSVERPDGSNFTLKIRSTKLEDSAMYFCASKTDWTSGEETQYFGPGTRLLVL.

The CDR3 DNA follows: TGTGCCAGCAGTCTACTCACAGATACGCAGTATTTT. Residues: CASSLLTDTQYF. The rearrangement links TRBV6-6 to TRBJ2-3; D call uncertain. Trimming cost V 5 bases and J 2 bases, with 5 bases left between them. The CDR3 has 12 residues. Germline lookup yields CDR1 MNHNY and CDR2 SVGAGI (reference sequence).

The V gene is TRBV11-1, the J gene TRBJ2-7, with D perhaps matching TRBD1 or TRBD2 (5 bases each). Germline V lookup: CDR1 SGHAT, CDR2 FQDESV (reference sequence). V was trimmed by 3 bases and J by 4 bases, leaving 16 bases between them. The length of the CDR3 is 15 residues. CDR3 protein: CASSFSWAREYEQYF. DNA for the CDR3: TGTGCCAGCAGCTTTTCTTGGGCCAGGGAGTACGAGCAGTACTTC.

The chain recombines TRBV19 with TRBJ1-1; D gene ambiguous. CDR3 length: 13 residues. The V gene's germline CDR1 is LNHDA and CDR2 SQIVND (reference sequence). Between the trimmed V and J ends, which lost 0 bases and 3 bases, there was a span of 5 bases. The CDR3 DNA reads as TGTGCCAGTAGTATAGATGCTGACACTGAAGCTTTCTTT. Residues: CASSIDADTEAFF.

V and J are TRBV7-9 and TRBJ2-1; TRBD1 matches 7 bases. The germline gives CDR1 SEHNR, CDR2 FQNEAQ (reference sequence). The length of the CDR3 is 16 residues. Trimming removed 3 bases from V and 6 bases from J; junction bases left unmatched: 11. The CDR3 loop reads CASSFSYRGNSNEQFF. CDR3 nucleotides: TGTGCCAGCAGCTTTTCGTACAGGGGAAATAGCAATGAGCAGTTCTTC.

The V call is TRBV28, the J call TRBJ1-5, with 7 bases fitting TRBD1. CDR3 size: 14 residues. Germline CDR1 and CDR2: MDHEN and SYDVKM. J gave up 4 bases and V 6 bases, and 6 bases lay outside the gene matches. CDR3 coding DNA: TGTGCCAGCAGACGTGTACAGGGGAATCAGCCCCAGCATTTT. This sequence encodes CASRRVQGNQPQHF.

The chain is built from TRBV5-1 and TRBJ2-1, with 8 bases aligning to TRBD2. This CDR3 has 13 amino acids. The V gene end was trimmed by 5 bases and the J gene end by 7 bases; junction bases not matched to a gene: 5. Germline V gene lookup returns CDR1 SGHRS and CDR2 YFSETQ. CDR3 sequence reads: CASRIREGNEQFF. As DNA, the CDR3 is TGCGCCAGCAGGATCCGGGAGGGTAATGAGCAGTTCTTC.

The J gene is TRBJ2-3, the V gene TRBV5-5; D gene unclear. The CDR3 runs to 12 residues. V was pared by 2 bases and J by 3 bases, with 4 bases between. Germline lookup yields CDR1 SGHKS and CDR2 YYEKEE (reference sequence). The chain's CDR3 is CASSFRTDTQYF. As DNA, the CDR3 is TGTGCCAGCAGCTTTCGGACAGATACGCAGTATTTT.

This chain links TRBV7-9 with TRBJ1-4, with 7 bases fitting TRBD1. The trim removed 7 bases at V and 7 bases at J, leaving 9 bases unmatched. Looked up from germline, CDR1 is SEHNR and CDR2 is FQNEAQ (reference sequence). The CDR3 covers 14 residues. As DNA, the CDR3 is TGTGCCAGCACCGTTGACAGGGCCTTTGAAAAACTGTTTTTT. This codes for CASTVDRAFEKLFF.

This rearrangement joins TRBV7-9 to TRBJ2-1; TRBD2 agrees at 8 bases. CDR1 is SEHNR and CDR2 is FQNEAQ in the germline V gene (reference sequence). CDR3 size: 16 residues. The V segment lost 5 bases and the J segment 6 bases; nucleotides outside the gene matches: 12. The CDR3 is CASSPIQAGARNEQFF. The CDR3 DNA reads as TGTGCCAGCAGCCCGATTCAAGCGGGGGCCCGCAATGAGCAGTTCTTC.